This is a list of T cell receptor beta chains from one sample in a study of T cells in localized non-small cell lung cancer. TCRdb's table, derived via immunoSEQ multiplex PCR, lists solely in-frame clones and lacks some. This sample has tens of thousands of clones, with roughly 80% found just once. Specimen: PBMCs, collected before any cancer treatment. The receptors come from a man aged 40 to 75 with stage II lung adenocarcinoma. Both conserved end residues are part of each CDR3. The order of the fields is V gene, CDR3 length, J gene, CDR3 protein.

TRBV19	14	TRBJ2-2	CASSRTGGTGELFF
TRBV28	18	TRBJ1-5	CASSSARTGAYSNQPQHF
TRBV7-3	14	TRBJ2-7	CASSPDVGFYEQYF
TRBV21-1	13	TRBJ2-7	CASSNAGTYEQYF
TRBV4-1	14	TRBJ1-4	CASSPDGNNEKLFF
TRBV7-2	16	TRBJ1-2	CASSLGSAASGYGYTF
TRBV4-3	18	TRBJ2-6	CASSQDSAGLSGANVLTF
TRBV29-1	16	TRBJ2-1	CSVGGLSGSENNEQFF
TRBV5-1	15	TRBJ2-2	CASSPGQSNTGELFF
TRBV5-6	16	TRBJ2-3	CASSSLGTSATNTQYF
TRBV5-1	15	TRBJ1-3	CASSLQTGSGNTIYF
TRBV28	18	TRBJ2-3	CASSLRASGRGSTDTQYF
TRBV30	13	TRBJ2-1	CAGALSSYNEQFF
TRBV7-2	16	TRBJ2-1	CASSLSVSGTYNEQFF
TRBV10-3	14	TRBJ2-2	CAISAISNTGELFF
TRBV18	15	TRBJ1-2	CASSPSGGANYGYTF
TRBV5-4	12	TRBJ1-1	CASSLIGTEAFF
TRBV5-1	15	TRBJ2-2	CASRKQGGNTGELFF
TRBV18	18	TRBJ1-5	CASPRGNKGQGAGQPQHF
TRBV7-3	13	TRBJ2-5	CASSLSKEETQYF
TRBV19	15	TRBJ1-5	CASSMTWKINQPQHF
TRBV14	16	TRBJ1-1	CASSPGGTLTMGLAFF
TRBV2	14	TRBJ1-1	CASSVTPGGPKAFF
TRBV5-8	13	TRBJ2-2	CASSYRGPGELFF
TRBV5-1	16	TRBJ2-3	CASSPRDGPRGDTQYF
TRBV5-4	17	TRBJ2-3	CASRFTLSGRVSDTQYF
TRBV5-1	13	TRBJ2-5	CASSSGPKETQYF
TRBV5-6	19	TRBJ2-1	CASSPGLEKTLNTYNEQFF
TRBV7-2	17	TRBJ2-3	CASSTGLAGFGTDTQYF
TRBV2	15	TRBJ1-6	CASTLTSSYNSPLHF
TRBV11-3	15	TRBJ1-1	CASSFGQAGSAEAFF
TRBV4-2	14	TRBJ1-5	CASSQEDRGQPQHF
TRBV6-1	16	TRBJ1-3	CASSEGAVFSGNTIYF
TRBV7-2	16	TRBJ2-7	CASSRTMGQRSYEQYF
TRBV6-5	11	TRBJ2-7	CASSPFHEQYF
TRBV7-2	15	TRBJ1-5	CASSLVTGGGQPQHF
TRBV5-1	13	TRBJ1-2	CASSFGALYGYTF
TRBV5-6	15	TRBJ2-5	CASSFSGGHQETQYF
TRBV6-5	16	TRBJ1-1	CASSYGSGIANTEAFF
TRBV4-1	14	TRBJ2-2	CASSHAPNTGELFF
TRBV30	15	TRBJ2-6	CAWSVGVAGANVLTF
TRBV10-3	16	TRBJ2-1	CAISESLTSGVNEQFF
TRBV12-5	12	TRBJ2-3	CASVGFTDTQYF